These T cell receptor beta chains were read from a single sample in a study of blood T cell repertoires in COVID-19. Generated by immunoSEQ multiplex PCR, the TCRdb table keeps only in-frame clones and is missing some. Of roughly 62,000 clones in the sample, around 87% are singletons; the top ten hold more than 0.8%. Sequenced sample: peripheral blood. The receptors here all came from a man in his 70s with acute or convalescent COVID-19. The conserved cysteine and the conserved F or W are not part of the CDR3 here. The size field is filled for only some rows; it gives once, few, many or a size class.

cdr3_aa	v_call	j_call	clone_size
ASRWEGKGFEQY	TRBV28	TRBJ2-7	once
ASSLTGGTNEKLF	TRBV18	TRBJ1-4	-
ASSGTSGRSRQY	TRBV2	TRBJ2-7	-
ASKGFLAGAGETQY	TRBV19	TRBJ2-5	-
ASSRFGTDLNSPLH	TRBV11-2	TRBJ1-6	-
ASSSRQVNYGYT	TRBV9	TRBJ1-2	once
ASTNRELGNSPLH	TRBV19	TRBJ1-6	-
ASSLVGSNTGELF	TRBV5-4	TRBJ2-2	-
ASRVGLAGANEQF	TRBV27	TRBJ2-1	-
ASSRTSGRSGFTDTQY	TRBV5-1	TRBJ2-3	-
ASSSDSVKGYT	TRBV5-1	TRBJ1-2	-
ASSPTEAGTGELF	TRBV5-1	TRBJ2-2	few
ASSAREYGYT	TRBV2	TRBJ1-2	-
ASSLQGARGYT	TRBV28	TRBJ1-2	-
ARSFVSANQETQY	TRBV5-3	TRBJ2-5	-
ASSLIQNPYGYT	TRBV19	TRBJ1-2	-
ASSQGGQGQETQY	TRBV3-1/TRBV3-2	TRBJ2-5	-
ASTKASGRGTGELF	TRBV19	TRBJ2-2	-
ASSQADREHSPLH	TRBV4-2	TRBJ1-6	-
ASSLATLLSYEQY	TRBV5-5	TRBJ2-7	-
ASSSSGRTDTQY	TRBV7-7	TRBJ2-3	-
ASSEGGNEQF	TRBV2	TRBJ2-1	-
ASSILGQGWTNEQF	TRBV5-6	TRBJ2-1	-
ASSQGAGYSNQPQH	TRBV19	TRBJ1-5	-
ASSRTSRDYT	TRBV14	TRBJ1-2	-
ASRTTGGSYNEQF	TRBV6-6	TRBJ2-1	-
ASSPGSPGTFEETQY	TRBV9	TRBJ2-5	-
ASRRQEAF	TRBV19	TRBJ1-1	-
ASGPTRLSYEQY	TRBV28	TRBJ2-7	-
ASSPGTAGNEQY	TRBV7-7	TRBJ2-7	-
ASSNSGTLNYGYT	TRBV6-6	TRBJ1-2	-
ASSKGTGPELF	TRBV7-7	TRBJ2-2	-
ASRDGETGANVLT	TRBV6-5	TRBJ2-6	-
ASSTQGGILYEQY	TRBV5-6	TRBJ2-7	-
ASSLGLSYEQY	TRBV28	TRBJ2-7	once
ASSYSKLNSPLH	TRBV6-5	TRBJ1-6	-
ASSLGQLYGYT	TRBV6-5	TRBJ1-2	-
ASSSTYEQY	TRBV5-1	TRBJ2-7	-
ASSEGGVLYEQY	TRBV5-4	TRBJ2-7	-
ASSLPQGAQH	TRBV28	TRBJ1-5	-
ASSLGTGPAF	TRBV5-1	TRBJ1-1	-
SASGSQNEKLF	TRBV20-1	TRBJ1-4	-